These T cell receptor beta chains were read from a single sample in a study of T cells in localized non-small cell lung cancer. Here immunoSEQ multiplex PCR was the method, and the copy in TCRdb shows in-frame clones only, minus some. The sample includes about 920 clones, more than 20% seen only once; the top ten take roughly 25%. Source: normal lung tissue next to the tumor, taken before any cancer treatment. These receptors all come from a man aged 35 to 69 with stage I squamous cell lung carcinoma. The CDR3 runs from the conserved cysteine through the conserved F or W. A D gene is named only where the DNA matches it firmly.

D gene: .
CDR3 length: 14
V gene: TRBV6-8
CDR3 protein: CASSHGVGTDTQYF

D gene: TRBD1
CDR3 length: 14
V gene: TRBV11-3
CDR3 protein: CASSLQGIKYGYTF

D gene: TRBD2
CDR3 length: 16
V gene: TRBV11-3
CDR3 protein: CASSLAPAGGRETQYF

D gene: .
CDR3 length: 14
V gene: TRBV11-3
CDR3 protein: CASSFGRMNTEAFF

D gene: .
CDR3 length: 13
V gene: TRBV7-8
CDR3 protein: CASSKDRQETQYF

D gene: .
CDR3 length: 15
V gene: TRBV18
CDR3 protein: CASSPAAGFGNTIYF

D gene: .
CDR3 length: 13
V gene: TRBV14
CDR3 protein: CASSRDSDQPQHF

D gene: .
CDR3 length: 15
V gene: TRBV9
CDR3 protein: CASSSQDSLNTEAFF

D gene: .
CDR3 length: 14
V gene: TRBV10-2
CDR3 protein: CASSVTPTSYGYTF

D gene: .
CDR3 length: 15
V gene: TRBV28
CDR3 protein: CASSLGVRHNSPLHF

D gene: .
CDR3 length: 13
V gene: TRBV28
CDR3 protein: CASSSDGGREQYF

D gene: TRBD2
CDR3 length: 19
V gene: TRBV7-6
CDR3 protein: CASSLGFGSGGPRTYEQYF

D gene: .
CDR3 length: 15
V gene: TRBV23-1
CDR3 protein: CASSQGDQSRTEAFF

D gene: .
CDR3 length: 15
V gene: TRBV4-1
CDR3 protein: CASSQDQSGKTPLHF

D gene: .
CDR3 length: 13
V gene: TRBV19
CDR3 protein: CASSIQGIDEQYF

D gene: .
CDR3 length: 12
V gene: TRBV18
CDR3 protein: CASSPPQKGAFF

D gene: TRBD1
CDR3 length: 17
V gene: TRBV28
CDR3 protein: CASSPPLQGALDTEAFF

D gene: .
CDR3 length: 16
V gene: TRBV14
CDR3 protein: CASSQYYDPSYNEQFF

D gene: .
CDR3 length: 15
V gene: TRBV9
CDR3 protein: CASSVLTGGAETQYF

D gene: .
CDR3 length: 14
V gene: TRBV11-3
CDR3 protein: CASSGFEVNTEAFF

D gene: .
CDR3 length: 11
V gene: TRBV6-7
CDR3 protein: CASRISYEQYF

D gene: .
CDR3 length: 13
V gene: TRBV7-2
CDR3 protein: CASSLAQRNTIYF

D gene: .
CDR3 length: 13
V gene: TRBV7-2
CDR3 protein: CASSFGRSYEQYF

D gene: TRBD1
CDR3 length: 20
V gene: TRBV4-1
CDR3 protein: CASSQDRNGQGSSYNSPLHF

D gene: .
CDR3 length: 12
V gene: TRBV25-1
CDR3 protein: CASSEYVGGYTF

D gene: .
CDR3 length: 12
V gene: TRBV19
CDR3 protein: CASRLTYAGYTF

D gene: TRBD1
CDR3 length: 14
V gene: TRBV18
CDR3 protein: CASSRQGKEETQYF

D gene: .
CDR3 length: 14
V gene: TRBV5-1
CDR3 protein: CASSAELDYNEQFF

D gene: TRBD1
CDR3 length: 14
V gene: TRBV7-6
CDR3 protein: CASSTGQGSYEQYF

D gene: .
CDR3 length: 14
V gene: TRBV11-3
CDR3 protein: CASSLGGSNQPQHF

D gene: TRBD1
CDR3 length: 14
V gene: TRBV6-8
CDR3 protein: CAISATGLGNTIYF

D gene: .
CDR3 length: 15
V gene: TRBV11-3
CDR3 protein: CASSLGWQSNYGYTF

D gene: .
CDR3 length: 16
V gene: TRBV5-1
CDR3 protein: CASSLGAGGTGNTIYF

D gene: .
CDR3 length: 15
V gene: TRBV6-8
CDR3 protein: CAIGKGPRGGTEAFF

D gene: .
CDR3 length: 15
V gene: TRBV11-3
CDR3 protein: CASSSTILPVHGYTF